The 30 T cell receptor beta chains below were found in one sample sequenced in a study of blood T cell repertoires in COVID-19. Data came from immunoSEQ multiplex PCR; TCRdb stores just in-frame clones and leaves some out. This sample yields approximately 220,000 clones, of which under 90% are seen a single time; about 2.5% belongs to the top ten. Sequenced sample: peripheral blood. These receptors were obtained from a woman aged 40 to 49 with active or convalescent COVID-19.

The chain employs TRBV11-1 and TRBJ2-1; no clear D. The CDR3 loop spans 15 amino acids. Germline CDR1 SGHAT, CDR2 FQDESV (reference sequence). V was clipped by 2 bases and J by 3 bases, with 11 bases between them. The CDR3 sequence: CASSLLWQDYNEQFF. The CDR3 DNA follows: TGTGCCAGCAGCTTACTCTGGCAGGACTACAATGAGCAGTTCTTC.

The chain is built from TRBV27 and TRBJ2-1; 11 bases match TRBD2. The CDR3 contains 16 residues. Per germline, CDR1 MNHEY and CDR2 SMNVEV (reference sequence). With 0 bases clipped from V and 8 bases from J, the junction kept 6 bases outside the gene matches. This CDR3 reads CASSLSPGLAVDEQFF. For the CDR3, the DNA is TGTGCCAGCAGTTTATCCCCGGGACTAGCGGTCGATGAGCAGTTCTTC.

The rearrangement uses TRBV4-3 and TRBJ1-4; no clear D. The CDR3 runs to 13 residues. In germline, CDR1 is LGHNA, CDR2 YSLEER. V gave up 3 bases and J gave up 8 bases, with 10 bases separating them. The CDR3 coding sequence is TGCGCCAGCAGCCAGTCAGGTTGGGAAAAACTGTTTTTT. Translation: CASSQSGWEKLFF.

This CDR3 is CASHHQGTNSPLHF. CDR3 nucleotides: TGTGCCAGTCACCATCAGGGAACTAATTCACCCCTCCACTTT. The V gene is TRBV19, the J gene TRBJ1-6; possibly TRBD1 for D (5 bases). CDR1 is LNHDA, CDR2 SQIVND, per germline (reference sequence). V was pared by 8 bases and J by 6 bases, with 14 bases between. This CDR3 spans 14 amino acids.

This clone showed up just a few times. This sequence joins TRBV30 and TRBJ1-4; 7 bases match TRBD1. This CDR3 comprises 13 residues. V trimming: 6 bases; J trimming: 6 bases; junction bases outside the gene matches: 7. Looked up from germline, CDR1 is GTSNPN and CDR2 is SVGIG (reference sequence). CDR3: CACPRGGDEKLFF. CDR3 sequence (DNA): TGTGCCTGCCCAAGAGGGGGCGATGAAAAACTGTTTTTT.

This chain connects TRBV6-5 to TRBJ2-7, with TRBD1 matching 7 bases. The CDR3 runs 14 residues. Germline V gene lookup returns CDR1 MNHEY and CDR2 SVGAGI. Germline trimming cut 10 bases from V and 3 bases from J; bases unmatched to any gene: 12. CDR3 sequence (DNA): TGTGCCACCGGACAGGCGAAAAGCTTCTACGAGCAGTACTTC. Protein product: CATGQAKSFYEQYF.

The chain recombines TRBV5-1 with TRBJ1-3; TRBD1 might be the D (5 bases). Trimming stripped 0 bases from V and 4 bases from J, with 11 bases between. Germline loops: CDR1 SGHRS, CDR2 YFSETQ. The CDR3 is 15 amino acids. In nucleotides, the CDR3 is TGCGCCAGCAGCTTGGTCGGGGGTTACGGAAACACCATATATTTT. Protein product: CASSLVGGYGNTIYF.

This clone has more than one count but fewer than ten. The V and J genes are TRBV19 and TRBJ1-1; 9 bases align to TRBD1. CDR1 is LNHDA and CDR2 is SQIVND in the germline V gene (reference sequence). After removal of 4 bases from V and 9 bases from J, the junction contained 12 bases not matched to a gene. CDR3 length: 15 amino acids. CDR3 bases: TGTGCCAGTAGTAGGGGGACAGGGAGGTACGAACAAGCTTTCTTT. Encoded protein: CASSRGTGRYEQAFF.

The rearrangement joins TRBV2 to TRBJ1-3, with no clear D. Trimming removed 1 base from V and 0 bases from J, with 7 bases in between. From germline, CDR1 is SNHLY and CDR2 FYNNEI. This CDR3 is 15 amino acids long. The CDR3, as DNA: TGTGCCAGCAGTGAAGGCAGATCCTCTGGAAACACCATATATTTT. As protein: CASSEGRSSGNTIYF.

The sample holds one count of this clone. The chain is built from TRBV24-1 and TRBJ1-3; D remains ambiguous. The germline V and J ends were trimmed by 10 bases and 3 bases, with 6 bases remaining between them. This CDR3 region has 11 residues. Germline V gene sequence: CDR1 KGHDR, CDR2 SFDVKD. The CDR3 spells CATENGNTIYF. The DNA of the CDR3 is TGTGCCACTGAGAATGGAAACACCATATATTTT.

The chain joins TRBV4-2 to TRBJ1-5; 8 bases are shared with TRBD1. Losses at the gene ends were 1 base for V and 4 bases for J; bases not matched to a gene: 6. This CDR3 region has 16 residues. Germline lookup yields CDR1 LGHNA and CDR2 YNFKEQ. The CDR3 coding sequence is TGTGCCAGCAGCCAAGTGGACAGGGCAGGAAATCAGCCCCAGCATTTT. This encodes CASSQVDRAGNQPQHF.

The genes are TRBV28 and TRBJ1-5; no clear D. This CDR3 region has 17 residues. From germline, CDR1 is MDHEN and CDR2 SYDVKM. V was shortened by 2 bases and J by 0 bases, with 14 bases between the two germline ends. The CDR3 region is CASSLPNPGPSNQPQHF. In DNA form, the CDR3 reads TGTGCCAGCAGTTTACCAAATCCGGGTCCTAGCAATCAGCCCCAGCATTTT.

This sequence joins TRBV15 and TRBJ2-7; 7 bases fit TRBD2. The CDR3 sequence is 17 residues long. CDR1 and CDR2 (germline): LNHNV, YYDKDF (reference sequence). After removal of 3 bases from V and 6 bases from J, the junction contained 17 bases not matched to a gene. Here the CDR3 DNA reads TGTGCCACCAGCAGCGGCGGCCGGCACGGAGGGAGGGGCGAGCAGTACTTC. Translation: CATSSGGRHGGRGEQYF.

The chain uses TRBV10-2 and TRBJ2-1; 9 nucleotides align to TRBD2. The CDR3 has 18 residues. The V and J ends lost 8 bases and 7 bases, in that order; junction bases with no gene match: 21. CDR1 and CDR2 (germline): WSHSY, SAAADI. DNA of the CDR3: TGCGCCAGCGGGGGGGCGTGGGGGCTAGCGGGACCCATTAATGAGCAGTTCTTC. Translation: CASGGAWGLAGPINEQFF.

The table lists this clone with a count of one. The chain links TRBV3-1 (or the pseudogene TRBV3-2) to TRBJ2-1, with 11 bases identical to TRBD1. The CDR3 covers 17 residues. V was clipped by 6 bases and J by 4 bases; unmatched bases: 11. Germline assignment: CDR1 LGHDT and CDR2 YNNKEL (reference sequence). CDR3 sequence reads: CASSKGQGVGVYNEQFF. For the CDR3, the DNA is TGTGCCAGCAGTAAGGGACAGGGGGTGGGGGTATACAATGAGCAGTTCTTC.

This clone has just a few counts. The chain joins TRBV12-3 or TRBV12-4 to TRBJ1-5; D is unclear. The CDR3 totals 12 residues. Trimming took off 7 bases at V and 2 bases at J, with 6 bases between the two ends. The CDR3 DNA reads TGTGCCAGCACTCAGGGCAATCAGCCCCAGCATTTT. This encodes CASTQGNQPQHF.

This clone was seen only once. The V gene is TRBV5-4, the J gene TRBJ2-1, with TRBD1 matching over 11 bases. V shed 2 bases, J shed 9 bases, and the junction held 4 bases outside the gene matches. CDR1 and CDR2 from the germline V gene are SGHNT and YYREEE (reference sequence). This CDR3 comprises 14 residues. CDR3 region: CASSLGQGASEQFF. As DNA, the CDR3 is TGTGCCAGCAGCTTAGGACAGGGGGCGAGTGAGCAGTTCTTC.

This clone was counted between two and nine times. CDR3: CASSQGRGNTEAFF. The DNA of the CDR3 is TGCGCCAGCAGCCAAGGACGGGGTAACACTGAAGCTTTCTTT. The chain couples TRBV4-1 to TRBJ1-1; no clear D gene. CDR1 is MGHRA, CDR2 YSYEKL, per germline. The V and J ends lost 1 base and 2 bases respectively, with 8 bases between them. The CDR3 contains 14 residues.

The rearrangement links TRBV10-2 to TRBJ2-7; TRBD1 matches 10 bases. The CDR3 has 14 residues. Trimming cost V 5 bases and J 5 bases; bases outside gene matches: 6. CDR1 WSHSY and CDR2 SAAADI come from the germline V gene. CDR3 in DNA: TGCGCCAGCAGTCGGGACAGGGGAGCCGACGAGCAGTACTTC. This codes for CASSRDRGADEQYF.

The V call is TRBV5-8, the J call TRBJ1-1; possible D gene TRBD1, 6 bases. V shed 0 bases and J shed 4 bases, with 13 bases lying between them. This CDR3 is 15 amino acids long. From germline, CDR1 is SGHTS and CDR2 YDEGEE. As DNA, the CDR3 is TGTGCCAGCAGCTTGGGGACAGCCGGAGGCACTGAAGCTTTCTTT. It codes for CASSLGTAGGTEAFF.

V gene TRBV2 combines with J gene TRBJ1-5; the match to TRBD1 covers 8 bases. This CDR3 is built from 13 residues. With V trimmed by 10 bases and J by 5 bases, 7 bases remained unmatched. Germline-derived CDR1 and CDR2 are SNHLY and FYNNEI. Here the CDR3 DNA reads TGTGCCACCCACGAGACAGGGGATCAGCCCCAGCATTTT. It specifies CATHETGDQPQHF.

The chain has TRBV18 and TRBJ1-5; 8 bases are a match to TRBD1. CDR1 is KGHSH, CDR2 LQKENI, per germline. The CDR3 is 16 amino acids. V was pared by 5 bases and J by 4 bases, with 10 bases of the junction left unmatched. The CDR3 region has the DNA TGTGCCAGCTCAGGCCCTGACAGGGGTACGAATCAGCCCCAGCATTTT. Translating gives CASSGPDRGTNQPQHF. Full variable domain (missing parts from reference TRBV18 and TRBJ1-5): NAGVMQNPRHLVRRRGQEARLRCSPMKGHSHVYWYRQLPEEGLKFMVYLQKENIIDESGMPKERFSAEFPKEGPSILRIQQVVRGDSAAYFCASSGPDRGTNQPQHFGDGTRLSIL.

The chain combines TRBV7-8 with TRBJ2-1, with 13 bases matching TRBD2. V dropped 6 bases and J dropped 0; count of bases not matched to a gene: 8. The CDR3 covers 18 residues. CDR1 and CDR2 from the germline V gene are SGHVS and FQNEAQ. DNA of the CDR3: TGTGCCAGCAGAACCGGGACTAGCGGGACCGGCTCCTACAATGAGCAGTTCTTC. Encoded protein: CASRTGTSGTGSYNEQFF.

The table lists this clone with many counts. The rearrangement joins TRBV5-8 to TRBJ1-1; no firm D call. There are 14 residues in the CDR3. The germline CDR1 and CDR2 sequences are SGHTS and YDEGEE. Trimming took 3 bases from V and 3 from J, leaving 12 bases between them. CDR3: CASSSKTTYTEAFF. CDR3 DNA: TGTGCCAGCAGCTCAAAGACTACGTACACTGAAGCTTTCTTT. The full variable domain, completed using reference TRBV5-8 and TRBJ1-1, is EAGVTQSPTHLIKTRGQQATLRCSPISGHTSVYWYQQALGLGLQFLLWYDEGEERNRGNFPPRFSGRQFPNYSSELNVNALELEDSALYLCASSSKTTYTEAFFGQGTRLTVV.

The rearrangement joins TRBV7-6 to TRBJ1-3, with D maybe TRBD1 (5 bases). Germline-derived CDR1 and CDR2 are SGHVS and FNYEAQ. V shed 6 bases and J shed 4 bases, with 19 bases lying between them. The CDR3 length is 16 residues. The chain's CDR3 is CASSPESSRAGNTIYF. The CDR3 DNA follows: TGTGCCAGCAGTCCGGAATCGAGCAGGGCGGGAAACACCATATATTTT.

This clone was picked up a small number of times. V is TRBV6-6 and J is TRBJ2-1; D might be TRBD1 (5 bases). The V and J ends lost 8 bases and 2 bases respectively, with 10 bases between them. The CDR3 loop spans 13 amino acids. Looked up from germline, CDR1 is MNHNY and CDR2 is SVGAGI (reference sequence). CDR3 protein: CASEGVTYNEQFF. The DNA for the CDR3 is TGTGCCAGCGAAGGGGTTACCTACAATGAGCAGTTCTTC.

This clone has only one observation. V and J are TRBV5-1 and TRBJ1-2, with D unclear. V was clipped by 4 bases and J by 6 bases, with 16 bases between them. Germline-derived CDR1 and CDR2 are SGHRS and YFSETQ. There are 14 residues in the CDR3. The CDR3 loop is CASSPISRRDGYTF. As DNA, the CDR3 is TGCGCCAGCAGCCCAATTTCCCGGCGGGATGGCTACACCTTC.

The chain joins TRBV2 to TRBJ2-7; D might be TRBD1 (5 bases). Between the trimmed V and J ends, which lost 7 bases and 3 bases, there was a span of 7 bases. CDR1 is SNHLY and CDR2 is FYNNEI in the germline V gene. The length of the CDR3 is 11 residues. CDR3 in DNA: TGTGCCAGCACCGACAGCTACGAGCAGTACTTC. Translating gives CASTDSYEQYF.

This clone has just a few counts. The V gene is TRBV5-6, the J gene TRBJ1-4; TRBD1 matches 8 bases. The ends lost 2 bases at V and 7 bases at J; junction bases unmatched: 10. CDR3 size: 16 residues. In germline, CDR1 is SGHDT, CDR2 YYEEEE. CDR3 bases: TGTGCCAGCAGCTTAGGCAGGGGGCGAGCCGCTGAAAAACTGTTTTTT. Its protein is CASSLGRGRAAEKLFF. Full variable domain (outside the CDR3, taken from reference TRBV5-6 and TRBJ1-4): DAGVTQSPTHLIKTRGQQVTLRCSPKSGHDTVSWYQQALGQGPQFIFQYYEEEERQRGNFPDRFSGHQFPNYSSELNVNALLLGDSALYLCASSLGRGRAAEKLFFGSGTQLSVL.

This chain uses TRBV2 with TRBJ1-1; 7 bases match TRBD1. Germline trimming cut 5 bases from V and 1 base from J; bases unmatched to any gene: 10. Germline V CDR1 and CDR2: SNHLY, FYNNEI. The CDR3 totals 16 residues. The CDR3 spells CASSKGAESRNTEAFF. Here the CDR3 DNA reads TGTGCCAGCAGTAAGGGGGCGGAATCTAGGAACACTGAAGCTTTCTTT.